The entry below gives a single TCR beta chain sequence along with its context. The target antigen is unknown. The PCR made use of 60 Vbeta and 13 Jbeta primers. Assay: immunoSEQ multiplex PCR; the TCRdb copy retains only in-frame clones and omits some. The data hold nearly 110,000 clones, with roughly 70% observed a single time. From germline, CDR1 is MRHNA and CDR2 SNTAGT. This CDR3 comprises 14 residues. Trimming stripped 8 bases from V and 6 bases from J, with 16 bases between. The data are from a study of cytomegalovirus exposure and HLA in healthy donors. General study results and limits: Within an earlier analysis, most TCR beta V segments proved productive either about 87% or about 30% of the time. CMV serostatus was the only recorded immune exposure for donors.

J is TRBJ2-2 and V is TRBV6-4; possibly TRBD1 for D (6 bases). Sequences were obtained from PBMCs. This TCR came from a male donor in good health and CMV-seropositive. The chain's CDR3 is CASLQGTPSGELFF. The CDR3 nucleotides are TGTGCCAGCCTACAGGGAACCCCCTCCGGGGAGCTGTTTTTT.